The 12 T cell receptor beta chains presented below share a single source sample, sequenced in a study of technical replicates of blood from four donors. Some clones are missing from TCRdb's copy, which holds only in-frame ones; the method was immunoSEQ multiplex PCR. The sample holds about 85,000 clones, roughly 94% seen once. Specimen: T cells isolated from PBMCs. These receptors were collected from a human donor in good health.

V is TRBV5-4 and J is TRBJ2-7; possibly TRBD2 for D (6 bases). This CDR3 contains 16 residues. Per the germline V gene, CDR1 is SGHNT and CDR2 is YYREEE (reference sequence). The V end lost 0 bases, the J end lost 0 bases, and 13 bases lay between the germline ends. This CDR3 is CASSLGSGYSSYEQYF. In DNA, the CDR3 is TGTGCCAGCAGCTTGGGGAGCGGGTATAGCTCCTACGAGCAGTACTTC.

The rearrangement uses TRBV2 and TRBJ2-3, with 9 bases fitting TRBD2. Trimming took 8 bases from V and 0 from J; bases not matched to a gene: 6. Looked up from germline, CDR1 is SNHLY and CDR2 is FYNNEI. The CDR3 extends over 15 amino acids. CDR3 DNA: TGTGCCAGCCGTCCCACTAGCGGGAGCACAGATACGCAGTATTTT. Encoded protein: CASRPTSGSTDTQYF.

This clone appeared once. This chain connects TRBV18 to TRBJ1-4; D not resolved. Looked up from germline, CDR1 is KGHSH and CDR2 is LQKENI. CDR3 length equals 13 residues. Trimming shortened V by 0 bases and J by 9 bases, and 8 bases separated the two germline ends. The CDR3, as DNA: TGTGCCAGCTCACCACCCGGGGATCAAAAACTGTTTTTT. This gives the protein CASSPPGDQKLFF.

The gene calls are TRBV19 and TRBJ1-1; TRBD1 agrees at 7 bases. Germline lookup yields CDR1 LNHDA and CDR2 SQIVND (reference sequence). The CDR3 length is 15 residues. V was pared by 10 bases and J by 3 bases, with 14 bases of the junction left unmatched. As DNA, the CDR3 is TGTGCCACCAAGGAAACCGGGACAGATTACACTGAAGCTTTCTTT. Encoded protein: CATKETGTDYTEAFF.

The rearrangement links TRBV10-3 to TRBJ2-2; D might be TRBD1 (6 bases). V lost 7 bases and J lost 6, with 6 bases in between. This CDR3 comprises 11 residues. Germline CDR1 reads ENHRY; CDR2 reads SYGVKD. In nucleotides, the CDR3 is TGTGCCATCACAGGGGCCGGGGAGCTGTTTTTT. Amino acid sequence: CAITGAGELFF.

This rearrangement joins TRBV2 to TRBJ2-1; 11 bases fit TRBD1. This CDR3 is built from 16 residues. V shed 4 bases, J shed 3 bases, and the junction held 5 bases outside the gene matches. Germline V gene data show CDR1 as SNHLY and CDR2 as FYNNEI. CDR3 in DNA: TGTGCCAGCAGTGTATCCGGGACAGGGGGCTACAATGAGCAGTTCTTC. This codes for CASSVSGTGGYNEQFF. The full variable domain, in which reference TRBV2 and TRBJ2-1 provide the parts outside the CDR3, is EPEVTQTPSHQVTQMGQEVILRCVPISNHLYFYWYRQILGQKVEFLVSFYNNEISEKSEIFDDQFSVERPDGSNFTLKIRSTKLEDSAMYFCASSVSGTGGYNEQFFGPGTRLTVL.

The chain recombines TRBV19 with TRBJ2-7, with 8 nucleotides matching TRBD1. With V trimmed by 5 bases and J by 2 bases, 5 bases remained unmatched. Germline values: CDR1 LNHDA, CDR2 SQIVND (reference sequence). CDR3 length: 14 residues. CDR3: CASSAGTGPYEQYF. CDR3 DNA sequence: TGTGCCAGTAGTGCCGGGACAGGCCCCTACGAGCAGTACTTC.

The chain uses TRBV5-6 and TRBJ1-3, with 8 bases aligning to TRBD1. With V trimmed by 4 bases and J by 0 bases, 9 bases remained unmatched. CDR3 size: 17 residues. Looked up from germline, CDR1 is SGHDT and CDR2 is YYEEEE. The CDR3 nucleotides read TGTGCCAGCAGCCAGTATGACAGGGGATACTCTGGAAACACCATATATTTT. It yields the protein CASSQYDRGYSGNTIYF.

This clone has more than one count but fewer than ten. V and J are TRBV19 and TRBJ1-1, with a weak D call TRBD1 (5 bases). CDR3 length equals 11 residues. The germline gives CDR1 LNHDA, CDR2 SQIVND (reference sequence). V lost 7 bases, J lost 6 bases, and 9 bases lay in between. The CDR3 loop is CASNQGSEAFF. The CDR3 bases are TGTGCCAGTAATCAGGGTTCTGAAGCTTTCTTT.

The rearrangement joins TRBV19 to TRBJ2-1, with unresolved D. The CDR3 is 14 amino acids. Germline values: CDR1 LNHDA, CDR2 SQIVND (reference sequence). The germline V and J ends were trimmed by 7 bases and 5 bases, with 15 bases remaining between them. CDR3 loop: CASMFRFDNNEQFF. The CDR3 DNA sequence: TGTGCCAGTATGTTTAGGTTCGACAACAATGAGCAGTTCTTC.

The chain joins TRBV6-6 to TRBJ2-1, with D possibly matching TRBD1 (6 bases). Germline-derived CDR1 and CDR2 are MNHNY and SVGAGI (reference sequence). The V end lost 0 bases, the J end lost 5 bases, and 8 bases lay between the germline ends. The CDR3 sequence is 14 residues long. CDR3 sequence (DNA): TGTGCCAGCAGTTACTCGGCAGGGGACAATGAGCAGTTCTTC. This codes for CASSYSAGDNEQFF.

The V and J genes are TRBV6-4 and TRBJ2-1; 11 positions match TRBD2. J gave up 0 bases and V 4 bases, and 8 bases lay outside the gene matches. Germline-derived CDR1 and CDR2 are MRHNA and SNTAGT. CDR3 length: 18 residues. The CDR3 nucleotides are TGTGCCAGCAGTGGTACTAGCGGGAGTTGGAGCTCCTACAATGAGCAGTTCTTC. Protein: CASSGTSGSWSSYNEQFF.